This T cell receptor beta chain was captured in a study of shared clonotypes between healthy human individuals (dated by TCRdb to 2020 to 2021). About the study as a whole: The cohort comprised two women and a few men aged 18 to 49 years. Blood TCR repertoires of five healthy adults were deeply sequenced to estimate repertoire size and the extent of clonotype sharing between individuals. Libraries were prepared and TCR repertoires were sequenced by different laboratories using diverse techniques, in order to increase sequencing depth and limit assay-specific biases. Leukapheresis yielded between about 0.85 and 10 billion PBMCs per donor.

Using the deep immunoSEQ assay, multiplex PCR amplified TCR CDR3 regions from genomic DNA. Extracted genomic DNA from each cell subset was spread evenly across all wells of several immunoSEQ 96-well plates, with each plate serving as a replicate. For unsorted PBMC, each replicate PCR was loaded with approximately 0.3 ug genomic DNA, equivalent to roughly 31,000 T cell genomes. Unsorted PBMC genomic DNA was sequenced across ten immunoSEQ deep assay plates. Purified libraries were measured with a Qubit 3.0 fluorometer, size-checked on a Bioanalyzer 2100, and measured again with the KAPA Library Quantification kit. A separate single-read 150-cycle Illumina NextSeq 550 flow cell was used to sequence each immunoSEQ 96-well plate. In the original analysis: Because only junctional sequences without quality scores were contained in the immunoSEQ output, filtering matching that applied to full-length reads could not be performed. Sequences were annotated with PyIR, a Python wrapper for IgBLAST v1.9, and V/J genes and CDR3 were assigned using IMGT germline references. Reads were removed for weak V/J assignments (E-value above 1e-6), missing CDR3, stop codons, out-of-frame junctions, or ambiguous translated residues. V3J clonotypes were defined as sequences sharing an identical inferred V gene, J gene, and CDR3 amino acid sequence. Percentage overlap between repertoires was computed as shared unique clonotypes divided by the size of the smaller repertoire. Three approaches were used to assess repertoire richness: RTK rarefaction, the Chao1 estimator, and Recon v2.1 estimates of unobserved clonotypes. The source is immuneACCESS, and TCRdb retained only in-frame sequences with V and J called. Part of the clones is not carried over; for the studies checked, unresolved V genes explain less than half of this, and the remainder is unexplained. The DNA was the basis for D and trimming; V, J and clone size are from that table. This sample is represented by some 510,000 clones; approximately 85% of them were singletons. Jointly, the top ten make up roughly 13% of the sample.

The CDR1 and CDR2 encoded by the germline V gene are MDHEN and SYDVKM. The germline ends are 14 bases apart after V is trimmed by 6 bases and J by 4 bases. CDR3 length: 14 amino acids, cysteine to phenylalanine. The kept DNA is CDR3 alone, 42 bases in frame from the first base. For this clone: Its antigen is not yet known. Per-nucleotide qualities are absent, and no much larger clonotype sits a single base away.

The donors were healthy, HIV-negative adults with no recently reported acute infections or vaccinations. Every donor was a Caucasian adult residing in Nashville, Tennessee, USA. For unsorted samples, approximately 81 million PBMCs were counted, and genomic DNA was extracted using the QIAamp DNA Blood Mini kit. After blood collection by leukapheresis, PBMCs were isolated using Ficoll-Histopaque density gradient centrifugation and then cryopreserved in the vapor phase of liquid nitrogen. General conclusions and limits of the study: Sampling was restricted to blood, and TCR repertoires in tissue are likely to differ from TCR repertoires in blood. Because the study included a small number of donors, the genetic and exposure-history diversity represented was limited. Pairwise subsampling indicated that sequencing depth was expected to affect the degree of clonotype sharing among donors.

Material for sequencing was PBMCs. The chain is made from TRBV28 and TRBJ2-3; 6 matching bases give a weak D call of TRBD1. This clonotype was obtained from a woman aged 35 to 49 in good health. Some clones in this sample may be carry-over from other donors' samples. For the CDR3, the sequence is CASSSQGLPDTQYF. The DNA reads as follows: TGTGCCAGCAGCTCACAGGGTTTACCAGATACGCAGTATTTT.